What follows are 15 T cell receptor beta chains derived from one specimen sequenced in a study of spatial heterogeneity in lung cancer. Time point indicated: blood at routine non-recurrence follow-up after resection. TCRdb re-called the 5' RACE reads with MiXCR, one entry per CDR3 protein. The table records fewer than 150,000 distinct CDR3 sequences, 10% to 11% of them present only once. Source: PBMCs, taken at follow-up. The receptors here all came from a female donor with early-stage non-small cell lung cancer.

In this sample, this clonotype turned up a few times. The rearrangement uses TRBV6-2 or TRBV6-3 and TRBJ1-2; D remains ambiguous. V gave up 5 bases and J gave up 6 bases, with 22 bases separating them. CDR3 length equals 16 residues. Germline-derived CDR1 and CDR2 are MNHEY and SVGEGT. CDR3 residues: CASSPPPLRKAHGYTF. In DNA, the CDR3 is TGTGCCAGCAGTCCTCCACCTTTACGGAAGGCGCATGGCTACACCTTC.

This clonotype has more than one count but fewer than ten. V is TRBV27 and J is TRBJ1-3; D is unclear. The CDR3 is 14 residues long. The germline V and J ends were trimmed by 3 bases and 0 bases, with 6 bases remaining between them. CDR1 and CDR2 from the germline V gene are MNHEY and SMNVEV (reference sequence). The CDR3, as DNA: TGTGCCAGCAGTTTTAAGTCCTCTGGAAACACCATATATTTT. This gives the protein CASSFKSSGNTIYF.

This clonotype was recorded many times. V gene TRBV20-1 combines with J gene TRBJ2-7, with 10 bases identical to TRBD2. CDR3 length: 13 amino acids. Germline V gene data show CDR1 as DFQATT and CDR2 as SNEGSKA (reference sequence). V gave up 4 bases and J gave up 5 bases; unmatched junction bases: 5. In DNA form, the CDR3 reads TGCAGTGCTAAGCGGGAGGGCCACCACGAGCAGTACTTC. Translated: CSAKREGHHEQYF.

The chain employs TRBV29-1 and TRBJ1-2; possibly TRBD1 for D (6 bases). Trimming pared 4 bases from V and 10 bases from J, leaving 13 bases between. Germline CDR1 reads SQVTM; CDR2 reads ANQGSEA. The CDR3 contains 11 residues. The CDR3 region is CSVAKTGDYTF. CDR3 nucleotide sequence: TGCAGCGTTGCAAAGACAGGAGACTACACCTTC.

This clonotype turned up a few times. This chain connects TRBV6-6 to TRBJ1-6; D remains unclear. The CDR3 totals 10 residues. Between the trimmed V and J ends, which lost 2 bases and 15 bases, there was a span of 5 bases. The V gene's germline CDR1 is MNHNY and CDR2 SVGAGI (reference sequence). Here the CDR3 DNA reads TGTGCCAGCAGTTACGAGGGCCTCCACTTT. Translation gives CASSYEGLHF.

This clonotype appeared a few times. This chain joins TRBV29-1 and TRBJ2-1; a possible D gene is TRBD2 (5 bases). Per germline, CDR1 SQVTM and CDR2 ANQGSEA. Trimming removed 3 bases at V and 7 bases at J, with 19 bases between. The CDR3 totals 15 residues. In DNA, the CDR3 is TGCAGCGTTGAGGGCCTTTCGGGATGGGGAAATGAGCAGTTCTTC. Translated, it gives CSVEGLSGWGNEQFF.

As regards this clonotype: A much larger clone lies one base from this, so it may be a read error. The conserved phenylalanine or tryptophan normally closing the CDR3 is absent here, so this likely arose from a read error. The chain employs TRBV3-1 and TRBJ2-2, with D uncertain. Germline V gene sequence: CDR1 LGHDT, CDR2 YNNKEL (reference sequence). The CDR3 sequence is 13 residues long. The V end lost 3 bases, the J end lost 6 bases, and 8 bases lay between the germline ends. The chain's CDR3 is CASSQAVSGELFL. Here the CDR3 DNA reads TGTGCCAGCAGCCAGGCTGTCTCCGGGGAGCTGTTTCTT.

The chain has TRBV5-6 and TRBJ2-1; 9 positions match TRBD2. V was pared by 7 bases and J by 6 bases, with 11 bases of the junction left unmatched. CDR3 length: 15 amino acids. Germline-derived CDR1 and CDR2 are SGHDT and YYEEEE. CDR3 bases: TGTGCCAGCTCGCGCCTAGCGGGACACACCAATGAGCAGTTCTTC. Its translation: CASSRLAGHTNEQFF.

The V call is TRBV12-3 or TRBV12-4, the J call TRBJ2-1, with 7 bases that match TRBD1. V lost 8 bases to trimming and J lost 10 bases; unmatched junction nucleotides: 11. This CDR3 spans 13 amino acids. The CDR3 sequence: CASQPTGVIEQFF. DNA for the CDR3: TGTGCCAGCCAGCCCACAGGGGTTATAGAGCAGTTCTTC.

The genes are TRBV6-5 and TRBJ2-7; TRBD2 agrees at 8 bases. V gave up 6 bases and J gave up 5 bases; unmatched junction bases: 9. Germline CDR1 is MNHEY and CDR2 is SVGAGI. The CDR3 contains 14 residues. Written as DNA, the CDR3 is TGTGCCAGCAGAATCAGCGGGAGTCACCACGAGCAGTACTTC. Translated: CASRISGSHHEQYF.

The V call is TRBV2, the J call TRBJ1-5, with D possibly matching TRBD1 (5 bases). V was trimmed by 6 bases and J by 9 bases, leaving 18 bases between them. CDR1 and CDR2 (germline): SNHLY, FYNNEI. The CDR3 totals 14 residues. The CDR3 nucleotides read TGTGCCAGCAGGGCCGGGACTCCATCATTGCCCCAGCATTTT. It translates to CASRAGTPSLPQHF.

There are a few counts of this clonotype. The rearrangement links TRBV7-9 to TRBJ2-3, with 8 bases lining up with TRBD2. The CDR3 runs 15 residues. J gave up 5 bases and V 5 bases, and 9 bases lay outside the gene matches. In germline, CDR1 is SEHNR, CDR2 FQNEAQ (reference sequence). CDR3 in amino acids: CASSPSSSGLDTQYF. CDR3 nucleotides: TGTGCCAGCAGCCCCAGCTCTAGCGGGTTAGATACGCAGTATTTT.

The J gene is TRBJ2-2, the V gene TRBV3-1; TRBD2 agrees at 10 bases. Per the germline V gene, CDR1 is LGHDT and CDR2 is YNNKEL (reference sequence). The CDR3 runs to 16 residues. The V and J ends lost 3 bases and 6 bases, in that order; junction bases with no gene match: 7. In DNA, the CDR3 is TGTGCCAGCAGCCACCAAAGGCTAGCGGGAGCCGGGGAGCTGTTTTTT. Its protein product is CASSHQRLAGAGELFF.

J is TRBJ2-2 and V is TRBV7-9, with D hard to call. Germline V gene sequence: CDR1 SEHNR, CDR2 FQNEAQ (reference sequence). The length of the CDR3 is 13 residues. V was shortened by 5 bases and J by 2 bases, with 6 bases between the two germline ends. The CDR3 loop is CASSPSNTGELFF. CDR3 sequence (DNA): TGTGCCAGCAGCCCCAGCAACACCGGGGAGCTGTTTTTT.

The rearrangement uses TRBV27 and TRBJ2-1; D is ambiguous. The CDR3 covers 12 residues. Germline assignment: CDR1 MNHEY and CDR2 SMNVEV (reference sequence). Between the trimmed V and J ends, which lost 6 bases and 9 bases, there was a span of 12 bases. The CDR3 DNA sequence: TGTGCCAGCAGCCTGCGCCGAGGTGAGCAGTTCTTC. Encoded protein: CASSLRRGEQFF.